The 20 T cell receptor beta chains given below trace back to one sample, sequenced in a study of breast tumors, draining lymph nodes, adjacent tissues. Breast cancer patients provided tissue from their axillary draining lymph nodes. TCRdb reprocessed the multiplex PCR reads with MiXCR, giving one entry per CDR3 protein. This table has around 230,000 distinct CDR3 sequences, less than 40% appearing once. The material sequenced was axillary lymph node tissue. The receptors were sampled from a female donor with breast cancer. Some clones in this sample may be carry-over from other donors' samples.

On this clonotype itself: One end of the junction is discordant with germline, which a read error may explain. This chain connects TRBV12-3 or TRBV12-4 to TRBJ2-5; D perhaps matches TRBD1 (6 bases). The CDR3 totals 23 residues. CDR3 bases: TGTGCCAGCACCGGGACACTACGGCCCGGGGAGCTGTTTAATAGGGGGTACCAAGAGACCCAGCACTTC. Translation gives CASTGTLRPGELFNRGYQETQHF.

The V gene is TRBV7-7, the J gene TRBJ2-7; D is possibly TRBD2 (6 bases). CDR3 length: 16 amino acids. Germline assignment: CDR1 SSHAT and CDR2 FNYEAQ (reference sequence). The V and J ends lost 1 base and 6 bases respectively, with 19 bases between them. The chain's CDR3 is CASSLGSCGKLPEQYF. CDR3 DNA: TGTGCCAGCAGCTTAGGGTCTTGCGGGAAACTCCCCGAGCAGTACTTC. Supplemented by reference TRBV7-7 and TRBJ2-7, the full variable domain reads GAGVSQSPRYKVTKRGQDVTLRCDPISSHATLYWYQQALGQGPEFLTYFNYEAQPDKSGLPSDRFSAERPEGSISTLTIQRTEQRDSAMYRCASSLGSCGKLPEQYFGPGTRLTVT.

The chain has TRBV29-1 and TRBJ1-2; 7 nucleotides align to TRBD1. Germline V CDR1 and CDR2: SQVTM, ANQGSEA. CDR3 size: 12 residues. J lost 5 bases, V lost 4 bases, and 4 bases had no gene match. The CDR3 sequence: CSVAQGQYGYTF. The CDR3 coding sequence is TGCAGCGTTGCCCAGGGACAGTATGGCTACACCTTC.

This clonotype showed up many times. The gene calls are TRBV19 and TRBJ1-5; 10 bases line up with TRBD1. V was clipped by 5 bases and J by 7 bases; unmatched bases: 8. CDR1 LNHDA and CDR2 SQIVND come from the germline V gene (reference sequence). The CDR3 loop spans 15 amino acids. In DNA form, the CDR3 reads TGTGCCAGTAGTTCGACAGGGGGCGTCGGGCAGCCCCAGCATTTT. Its protein product is CASSSTGGVGQPQHF.

The rearrangement links TRBV30 to TRBJ2-4, with a possible D match to TRBD2 (5 bases). The V and J ends lost 2 bases and 0 bases respectively, with 11 bases between them. The CDR3 length is 15 residues. Germline V CDR1 and CDR2: GTSNPN, SVGIG (reference sequence). The CDR3 reads CAWSFGELAKNIQYF. CDR3 nucleotide sequence: TGTGCCTGGAGTTTTGGGGAGCTAGCCAAAAACATTCAGTACTTC. Drawing the rest from reference TRBV30 and TRBJ2-4, the complete variable domain is SQTIHQWPATLVQPVGSPLSLECTVEGTSNPNLYWYRQAAGRGLQLLFYSVGIGQISSEVPQNLSASRPQDRQFILSSKKLLLSDSGFYLCAWSFGELAKNIQYFGAGTRLSVL.

This clonotype showed up many times. The chain has TRBV27 and TRBJ2-3, with 7 positions matching TRBD2. This CDR3 comprises 17 residues. The V gene end was trimmed by 1 base and the J gene end by 1 base; junction bases not matched to a gene: 8. Germline lookup yields CDR1 MNHEY and CDR2 SMNVEV (reference sequence). The CDR3 protein is CASSLFLAVGGTDTQYF. CDR3 bases: TGTGCCAGCAGTTTATTTCTAGCGGTGGGGGGCACAGATACGCAGTATTTT.

This clonotype occurred many times. V gene TRBV20-1 combines with J gene TRBJ2-1; D may be TRBD2 (6 bases). The CDR3 is 15 amino acids. Germline CDR1 is DFQATT and CDR2 is SNEGSKA (reference sequence). With 1 base removed from V and 3 bases from J, the gap between germline ends came to 13 bases. This chain's CDR3 is CSARVGGMNYNEQFF. The CDR3, as DNA: TGCAGTGCTAGAGTTGGCGGGATGAACTACAATGAGCAGTTCTTC.

This clonotype was seen many times. The V gene is TRBV28, the J gene TRBJ2-5; 7 positions match TRBD2. With 4 bases clipped from V and 3 bases from J, the junction kept 5 bases outside the gene matches. Germline CDR1 and CDR2: MDHEN and SYDVKM. The CDR3 consists of 14 residues. CDR3 protein: CASSSAGREETQYF. Here the CDR3 DNA reads TGTGCCAGCAGTTCGGCAGGGAGGGAAGAGACCCAGTACTTC.

The table lists this clonotype with many counts. This may stem from a read error, because a much larger clone lies one nucleotide away. The chain uses TRBV2 and TRBJ2-7; the D call may be TRBD1 or TRBD2 (5 bases each). CDR1 SNHLY and CDR2 FYNNEI come from the germline V gene. The CDR3 loop spans 15 amino acids. The CDR3 is CASSPSDGTPYERYF. The CDR3 DNA sequence: TGTGCCAGCAGCCCCTCGGACGGGACCCCCTACGAGCGGTACTTC.

The chain carries TRBV30 and TRBJ2-1; no reliable D call. Trimming took off 2 bases at V and 6 bases at J, with 17 bases between the two ends. CDR3 length equals 15 residues. Germline loops: CDR1 GTSNPN, CDR2 SVGIG (reference sequence). CDR3 protein: CAWSTGSGTTNEQFF. CDR3 coding DNA: TGTGCCTGGAGTACCGGATCCGGAACAACCAATGAGCAGTTCTTC.

This clonotype has a handful of counts. With a much larger clone just one base away, this may be a read error. V and J are TRBV12-3 or TRBV12-4 and TRBJ1-3, with D hard to call. CDR3 length equals 17 residues. DNA of the CDR3: TGTGCCGGCAGCGAGCACACGGCCGGGGTGGGTGGAAACACCATATATTTT. It encodes CAGSEHTAGVGGNTIYF.

This clonotype was recorded many times. The chain has TRBV11-2 and TRBJ2-6; a possible D gene is TRBD1 (6 bases). Germline V gives CDR1 SGHAT, CDR2 FQNNGV. The CDR3 runs 16 residues. The V and J ends lost 5 bases and 2 bases respectively, with 13 bases between them. The CDR3 reads CASSPDSTPGANVLTF. DNA for the CDR3: TGTGCCAGCAGCCCGGACAGCACACCTGGGGCCAACGTCCTGACTTTC.

This clonotype showed up many times. The chain uses TRBV5-1 and TRBJ2-5; 8 positions match TRBD2. Germline V CDR1 and CDR2: SGHRS, YFSETQ. V was pared by 5 bases and J by 4 bases, with 7 bases of the junction left unmatched. The CDR3 has 14 residues. The chain's CDR3 is CASRVGRAIETQYF. The DNA for the CDR3 is TGCGCCAGCAGGGTCGGGAGGGCCATAGAGACCCAGTACTTC.

This clonotype was counted between two and nine times. The genes are TRBV7-2 and TRBJ1-1; D possibly corresponds to TRBD1 (5 bases). This CDR3 has 15 residues. Germline CDR1 and CDR2: SGHTA and FQGNSA. V shed 5 bases and J shed 1 base, with 14 bases lying between them. The CDR3 is CASSARQSPNTEAFF. The CDR3 coding sequence is TGTGCCAGCAGCGCGAGACAGAGCCCGAACACTGAAGCTTTCTTT. The full variable domain, rest sourced from reference TRBV7-2 and TRBJ1-1, is GAGVSQSPSNKVTEKGKDVELRCDPISGHTALYWYRQSLGQGLEFLIYFQGNSAPDKSGLPSDRFSAERTGGSVSTLTIQRTQQEDSAVYLCASSARQSPNTEAFFGQGTRLTVV.

The sample holds many counts of this clonotype. CDR3 bases: TGTGCCAGCAGTGCCAGGGAGGGGAGCACAGATACGCAGTATTTT. It yields the protein CASSAREGSTDTQYF. The rearrangement uses TRBV2 and TRBJ2-3, with TRBD2 identical over 7 bases. CDR1 and CDR2 from the germline V gene are SNHLY and FYNNEI. Trimming took 4 bases from V and 0 from J; bases not matched to a gene: 4. This CDR3 region has 15 residues.

At least ten counts were recorded for this clonotype. The chain has TRBV4-1 and TRBJ2-3; D may match TRBD1 or TRBD2 (5 bases each). Trimming pared 6 bases from V and 2 bases from J, leaving 9 bases between. The CDR3 loop spans 13 amino acids. CDR1 MGHRA and CDR2 YSYEKL come from the germline V gene. CDR3 sequence reads: CASRRDLTDTQYF. Here the CDR3 DNA reads TGCGCCAGCAGACGGGACCTCACAGATACGCAGTATTTT.

The sample holds a few counts of this clonotype. The rearrangement joins TRBV3-2 to TRBJ2-7; TRBD1, the table's D call, lacks a check against the DNA. TRBV3-2 counts as a pseudogene. The CDR3 is made up of 14 amino acids. The CDR3 reads CANDRGVTTYEQYF. The CDR3 DNA reads TGTGCCAACGACAGGGGGGTGACAACCTACGAGCAGTACTTC.

In this sample, this clonotype turned up many times. The chain carries TRBV6-1 and TRBJ1-2; D is possibly TRBD1 (5 bases). This CDR3 is built from 17 residues. Germline lookup yields CDR1 MNHNS and CDR2 SASEGT. The ends were cut back, 2 bases at V and 4 bases at J, with 20 bases in the middle. The DNA for the CDR3 is TGTGCCAGCAGTGAACTTCTCCGCGTCAGGGTTCTCTATGGCTACACCTTC. Amino acid sequence: CASSELLRVRVLYGYTF.

In its sample, this clonotype was seen a few times. This sequence may be a read error, since a much larger clone differs from it by one base. The genes are TRBV6-4 and TRBJ2-3; D is uncertain. CDR1 and CDR2 from the germline V gene are MRHNA and SNTAGT. The CDR3 totals 13 residues. CDR3 sequence (DNA): TGTGCCAGCAGTCACTCGATGAGATCTACGCAGTATTTT. It yields the protein CASSHSMRSTQYF.

This clonotype has a count of ten or more. The CDR3 bases are TGTGCCAGTATCCGCGGGGGGACCAACGTCCTGACTTTC. Translating gives CASIRGGTNVLTF. The chain recombines TRBV7-9 with TRBJ2-6, with TRBD2 identical over 8 bases. With V trimmed by 9 bases and J by 8 bases, 6 bases remained unmatched. The CDR3 loop spans 13 amino acids. CDR1 is SEHNR and CDR2 is FQNEAQ in the germline V gene (reference sequence).